This is a list of T cell receptor beta chains from one sample in a study of T cell clones after liver transplantation. Sequencing was performed with immunoSEQ multiplex PCR; in TCRdb, only in-frame clones are kept and a portion is missing. The table includes about 120,000 clones, just over 90% detected once. Here the sequenced sample was CD4+ T cells from blood, taken 12 months after liver transplant. All receptors come from a human patient who received a liver transplant. Some T cells may have originated in the graft donor. CDR3s include the opening cysteine and the closing phenylalanine or tryptophan. Each record gives: V gene, D gene, J gene, clone size, CDR3 protein, CDR3 DNA. The D gene is left open where the match is weak. Clone sizes are given selectively: once, few, many, or a class where the clone is expanded.

v_gene: TRBV5-6
d_gene: .
j_gene: TRBJ2-7
abundance: once
CDR3aa: CASSFFSKSSYEQYF
CDR3nt: TGTGCCAGCAGCTTCTTCAGTAAAAGCTCCTACGAGCAGTACTTC

v_gene: TRBV6-1
d_gene: .
j_gene: TRBJ1-5
abundance: once
CDR3aa: CASSPGHGSNQPQHF
CDR3nt: TGTGCCAGCAGCCCCGGACATGGGAGCAATCAGCCCCAGCATTTT

v_gene: TRBV11-2
d_gene: .
j_gene: TRBJ2-2
abundance: .
CDR3aa: CASSEGGELFF
CDR3nt: TGTGCCAGCAGCGAAGGGGGGGAGCTGTTTTTT

v_gene: TRBV7-3
d_gene: TRBD1
j_gene: TRBJ1-2
abundance: .
CDR3aa: CASSSQDRGGYTF
CDR3nt: TGTGCCAGCAGCTCCCAGGACAGGGGTGGCTACACCTTC

v_gene: TRBV19
d_gene: TRBD1
j_gene: TRBJ1-4
abundance: .
CDR3aa: CASMQGVRNEKLFF
CDR3nt: TGTGCCAGTATGCAGGGGGTACGGAATGAAAAACTGTTTTTT

v_gene: TRBV19
d_gene: .
j_gene: TRBJ2-2
abundance: .
CDR3aa: CASSMDGTGELFF
CDR3nt: TGTGCCAGTAGTATGGATGGGACCGGGGAGCTGTTTTTT

v_gene: TRBV18
d_gene: TRBD1
j_gene: TRBJ2-7
abundance: .
CDR3aa: CASSHRGQGAYEQYF
CDR3nt: TGTGCCAGCTCACACCGGGGTCAGGGGGCTTACGAGCAGTACTTC

v_gene: TRBV10-2
d_gene: .
j_gene: TRBJ2-3
abundance: .
CDR3aa: CASSESRRTDTQYF
CDR3nt: TGCGCCAGCAGTGAGTCAAGGCGCACAGATACGCAGTATTTT

v_gene: TRBV27
d_gene: .
j_gene: TRBJ2-7
abundance: once
CDR3aa: CASSSLAPYEQYF
CDR3nt: TGTGCCAGCAGTTCTCTGGCTCCCTACGAGCAGTACTTC

v_gene: TRBV5-4
d_gene: .
j_gene: TRBJ2-5
abundance: .
CDR3aa: CASSPPRGETQYF
CDR3nt: TGTGCCAGCAGCCCCCCTAGAGGAGAGACCCAGTACTTC

v_gene: TRBV5-4
d_gene: .
j_gene: TRBJ1-1
abundance: .
CDR3aa: CASSLEAQAFF
CDR3nt: TGTGCCAGCAGCTTGGAAGCTCAAGCTTTCTTT

v_gene: TRBV5-1
d_gene: TRBD1
j_gene: TRBJ2-7
abundance: .
CDR3aa: CASSPGQDYEQYF
CDR3nt: TGCGCCAGCAGCCCGGGACAGGACTACGAGCAGTACTTC

v_gene: TRBV14
d_gene: .
j_gene: TRBJ2-7
abundance: .
CDR3aa: CASSQTGAYYEQYF
CDR3nt: TGTGCCAGCAGCCAGACGGGGGCCTACTACGAGCAGTACTTC

v_gene: TRBV29-1
d_gene: .
j_gene: TRBJ1-5
abundance: few
CDR3aa: CSVVQGSQPQHF
CDR3nt: TGCAGCGTTGTACAGGGCAGTCAGCCCCAGCATTTT

v_gene: TRBV6-6
d_gene: TRBD2
j_gene: TRBJ2-3
abundance: .
CDR3aa: CAKQLAGGSTDTQYF
CDR3nt: TGTGCCAAACAATTAGCGGGAGGGTCCACAGATACGCAGTATTTT

v_gene: TRBV9
d_gene: TRBD1
j_gene: TRBJ2-4
abundance: .
CDR3aa: CASSATGGGSAKNIQYF
CDR3nt: TGTGCCAGCAGCGCCACAGGGGGAGGTTCGGCCAAAAACATTCAGTACTTC

v_gene: TRBV6-1
d_gene: .
j_gene: TRBJ1-1
abundance: .
CDR3aa: CASSELSAPSPNTEAFF
CDR3nt: TGTGCCAGCAGTGAACTGTCGGCACCCTCCCCGAACACTGAAGCTTTCTTT

v_gene: TRBV5-1
d_gene: TRBD1
j_gene: TRBJ2-1
abundance: .
CDR3aa: CASSSQGASYNEQFF
CDR3nt: TGCGCCAGCAGCTCACAGGGGGCTAGCTACAATGAGCAGTTCTTC

v_gene: TRBV6-6
d_gene: TRBD2
j_gene: TRBJ2-7
abundance: .
CDR3aa: CASSAGGMSYGQYF
CDR3nt: TGTGCCAGCTCTGCGGGGGGAATGTCCTATGGGCAGTACTTC

v_gene: TRBV19
d_gene: TRBD1
j_gene: TRBJ1-5
abundance: .
CDR3aa: CASSMQPGQGTQPQHF
CDR3nt: TGTGCCAGTAGTATGCAACCGGGACAGGGAACTCAGCCCCAGCATTTT